These T cell receptor beta chains were read from a single sample in a study of PD-L1 blockade in urothelial cancer. Some clones are missing from TCRdb's copy, which holds only in-frame ones; the method was immunoSEQ multiplex PCR. Altogether 50,000 to 60,000 clones are present, more than 70% being singletons, with the ten largest covering 2.5% to 3.5%. The specimen was PBMCs, collected around atezolizumab (anti-PD-L1) treatment. Source of these receptors: a middle-aged man with urothelial cancer. The CDR3 runs from the conserved cysteine through the conserved F or W. D genes are given only for firm matches. Size tells how often a clone was seen (once, few, many) or the class of an expanded clone, and some rows leave it out.

>TRBJ1-5|-|once|TRBV6-5
CASSYSEGLQPQHF
TGTGCCAGCAGTTACTCGGAGGGGTTACAGCCCCAGCATTTT
>TRBJ2-7|TRBD2|few|TRBV6-5
CASSYSLASGTGEQYF
TGTGCCAGCAGTTACTCTTTGGCTAGCGGGACGGGAGAGCAGTACTTC
>TRBJ2-5|-|-|TRBV28
CASSLGALVFGETQYF
TGTGCCAGCAGTTTAGGGGCCCTAGTATTCGGGGAGACCCAGTACTTC
>TRBJ2-2|-|-|TRBV12-5
CASGLGVPGELFF
TGTGCTAGTGGTTTGGGAGTCCCCGGGGAGCTGTTTTTT
>TRBJ2-5|-|-|TRBV6-5
CASSYGGNQETQYF
TGTGCCAGCAGTTACGGCGGGAACCAAGAGACCCAGTACTTC
>TRBJ2-7|TRBD2|-|TRBV5-5
CASSRPLAGETYEQYF
TGTGCCAGCAGCCGACCCCTAGCGGGTGAAACCTACGAGCAGTACTTC
>TRBJ2-1|-|-|TRBV5-1
CASSLGGREQKWNEQFF
TGCGCCAGCAGCTTGGGAGGCAGAGAACAAAAATGGAATGAGCAGTTCTTC
>TRBJ2-6|-|once|TRBV9
CASTSVSGANVLTF
TGTGCCAGCACCAGCGTATCTGGGGCCAACGTCCTGACTTTC
>TRBJ2-7|-|-|TRBV6-6
CASPRAASDYEQYF
TGTGCCAGCCCACGAGCGGCATCTGACTACGAGCAGTACTTC
>TRBJ2-1|-|-|TRBV10-3
CAISLQPDNEQFF
TGTGCCATCAGCCTCCAACCGGACAATGAGCAGTTCTTC
>TRBJ1-5|-|-|TRBV28
CATSVEVINQPQHF
TGTGCCACCTCAGTAGAGGTAATCAATCAGCCCCAGCATTTT
>TRBJ2-3|-|-|TRBV10-3
CAISETTVSTDTQYF
TGTGCCATCAGTGAGACTACCGTTAGCACAGATACGCAGTATTTT
>TRBJ2-2|-|-|TRBV11-2
CASSLTTGELFF
TGTGCCAGCAGCTTGACTACCGGGGAGCTGTTTTTT
>TRBJ2-1|TRBD2|-|TRBV28
CASSPLAGALEQFF
TGTGCCAGCAGCCCACTAGCGGGAGCTCTTGAGCAGTTCTTC
>TRBJ2-1|TRBD2|few|TRBV7-2
CASSRSSGIYNEQFF
TGTGCCAGCAGCCGATCTAGCGGAATTTACAATGAGCAGTTCTTC
>TRBJ2-3|TRBD2|once|TRBV5-4
CAQQVAGGSTDTQYF
TGTGCCCAGCAAGTAGCGGGGGGAAGCACAGATACGCAGTATTTT
>TRBJ2-2|TRBD2|-|TRBV5-1
CASSPRAGNAYTGELFF
TGCGCCAGCAGCCCCCGAGCGGGAAACGCGTACACCGGGGAGCTGTTTTTT
>TRBJ1-1|-|-|TRBV6-5
CASRYGAKGNTEAFF
TGTGCCAGCAGGTATGGGGCGAAGGGGAACACTGAAGCTTTCTTT
>TRBJ2-1|-|-|TRBV2
CASRRDSTYNEQFF
TGTGCCAGCAGGCGGGACTCCACCTACAATGAGCAGTTCTTC
>TRBJ2-1|TRBD2|-|TRBV15
CATSREGKEREGLNEQFF
TGTGCCACCAGCAGAGAAGGCAAGGAGCGGGAGGGTTTAAATGAGCAGTTCTTC
>TRBJ1-2|-|-|TRBV7-2
CASSLGVGVKGYTF
TGTGCCAGCAGCTTAGGGGTGGGCGTAAAGGGCTACACCTTC
>TRBJ1-2|-|-|TRBV9
CASSVGTLPNYGYTF
TGTGCCAGCAGCGTAGGGACACTCCCTAACTATGGCTACACCTTC
>TRBJ2-1|-|few|TRBV15
CATSGSGPTSYNEQFF
TGTGCCACCAGCGGGTCTGGGCCTACCAGCTACAATGAGCAGTTCTTC
>TRBJ2-4|TRBD2|-|TRBV6-1
CATSSGGAKNIQYF
TGTGCCACCTCTTCGGGGGGGGCCAAAAACATTCAGTACTTC
>TRBJ2-7|TRBD1|-|TRBV7-6
CASSPQTGGDGYEQYF
TGTGCCAGCAGCCCCCAGACAGGGGGCGATGGTTACGAGCAGTACTTC
>TRBJ1-1|TRBD1|-|TRBV5-1
CASSWGQGRDTEAFF
TGCGCCAGCAGCTGGGGACAGGGACGTGACACTGAAGCTTTCTTT
>TRBJ1-2|TRBD1|-|TRBV5-5
CASSRRTGGVEDGYTF
TGTGCCAGCAGCAGGAGGACAGGGGGCGTCGAGGATGGCTACACCTTC
>TRBJ2-1|TRBD2|-|TRBV5-4
CASSLVLTSGRDYNEQFF
TGTGCCAGCAGCTTGGTTCTAACTAGCGGGAGGGATTACAATGAGCAGTTCTTC
>TRBJ1-1|-|once|TRBV23-1
CASTQGTGRAFF
TGCGCCAGCACCCAGGGTACAGGGAGAGCTTTCTTT
>TRBJ1-1|-|-|TRBV5-6
CASSYWSRRNTEAFF
TGTGCCAGCAGCTATTGGTCGCGGCGGAACACTGAAGCTTTCTTT
>TRBJ1-2|-|medium-sized|TRBV7-9
CASSLAAGLGYTF
TGTGCCAGCAGCTTAGCGGCGGGGTTAGGCTACACCTTC
>TRBJ2-5|TRBD1|once|TRBV7-2
CASSITGGTETQYF
TGTGCCAGCAGCATAACAGGGGGAACAGAGACCCAGTACTTC
>TRBJ2-3|-|-|TRBV20-1
CSAGAADTQYF
TGCAGTGCTGGAGCCGCAGATACGCAGTATTTT
>TRBJ1-2|-|-|TRBV9
CASSVVEGNYGYTF
TGTGCCAGCAGCGTAGTGGAGGGAAACTATGGCTACACCTTC
>TRBJ2-7|TRBD2|-|TRBV10-3
CAISEPLGLAGVYEQYF
TGTGCCATCAGTGAGCCGCTGGGACTAGCGGGAGTCTACGAGCAGTACTTC
>TRBJ1-6|TRBD1|-|TRBV7-3
CASGTGGVHSPLHF
TGTGCCAGCGGGACAGGGGGCGTGCATTCACCCCTCCACTTT
>TRBJ2-5|-|-|TRBV25-1
CASKQGGILGTQYF
TGTGCCAGCAAACAGGGAGGGATATTGGGAACCCAGTACTTC
>TRBJ2-1|-|-|TRBV4-1
CASSQGAGQGIYEQFF
TGCGCCAGCAGCCAAGGGGCGGGGCAGGGAATCTATGAGCAGTTCTTC
>TRBJ2-5|-|-|TRBV7-3
CASSLYGGSQETQYF
TGTGCCAGCAGCTTATACGGCGGAAGCCAAGAGACCCAGTACTTC